Listed here is a single T cell receptor beta chain. What it recognizes is unknown. The germline gene is not matched at one end of the junction; a read error may be the cause. No cell sorting was done before RNA was extracted from the tissue. This specimen comes from a study of tumor and adjacent non-tumor tissue in lung cancer. Overall study: The patients, approximately nine men and about 5 women, were roughly 30 to 76 with stage I to III disease. Study-level findings and limits: In normal lung, the top 100 clones were significantly more dominant than in tumor. Significantly higher TCR diversity was found in tumor than normal lung. Higher tumor TCR diversity was associated with shorter survival.

There are 13 residues in the CDR3. The library came from three nested PCR rounds adapted from ARM-PCR protocols. One entry per CDR3 protein results from TCRdb running MiXCR on the multiplex PCR reads. The table has around 210,000 distinct CDR3 sequences, 71% seen once; the top ten hold roughly 24%. The sample taken for sequencing was lung tumor tissue. This receptor was identified in a man in his sixties with non-small cell lung cancer. V gene TRBV12-3 or TRBV12-4 combines with J gene TRBJ2-3; possible D gene TRBD1, 6 bases. CDR3 coding DNA: TGTGCCAGCACGCCCGTTAGGACAGATAAGCAGTATTTT. This encodes CASTPVRTDKQYF.